The clone carrying this T cell receptor beta chain was seen ten or more times. The data were taken from a study of T cells in Graves' hyperthyroidism and ophthalmopathy. The study enrolled patients aged 18 to 65 with newly diagnosed hyperthyroidism of under 2 months' duration. PBMCs stemmed from around 10 ml fresh peripheral blood. CDR3 length: 16 residues. The germline V gene has CDR1 SGHAT and CDR2 FQDESV (reference sequence). The V and J ends lost 4 bases and 5 bases, in that order; junction bases with no gene match: 13. Amplification of TCR beta CDR3 regions used RNA as the template. TCR CDR3 underwent first-round RT-PCR with the HTBI primer set. TCRdb fed the multiplex PCR reads into MiXCR, producing one record per CDR3 protein. The sample consists of hundreds of thousands of distinct CDR3 sequences, around 15% of them appearing once.

The receptor was isolated from a young woman with Graves' hyperthyroidism. Material for sequencing was blood. The gene calls are TRBV11-1 and TRBJ2-5; 7 positions agree with TRBD1. The CDR3 coding sequence is TGTGCCAGCAGCTCCCCCTCCGACAGGGCCGAGGAGACCCAGTACTTC. Amino acid sequence: CASSSPSDRAEETQYF.